A single sample gave rise to the 31 T cell receptor beta chains below, sequenced in a study of cytomegalovirus exposure and HLA in healthy donors. Researchers ran the PCR with 60 Vbeta and 13 Jbeta primers. Assay used: immunoSEQ multiplex PCR; TCRdb lists only in-frame clones, some missing. The table lists tens of thousands of clones, roughly 79% of them singletons. The specimen was PBMCs. Receptors were obtained from a male donor in good health and CMV-seronegative.

This chain links TRBV7-9 with TRBJ1-5, with 8 bases aligning to TRBD1. This CDR3 region has 14 residues. The germline CDR1 and CDR2 sequences are SEHNR and FQNEAQ (reference sequence). With 1 base clipped from V and 6 bases from J, the junction kept 2 bases outside the gene matches. The CDR3: CASSLGTGIQPQHF. The CDR3 DNA follows: TGTGCCAGCAGCTTAGGGACAGGGATTCAGCCCCAGCATTTT.

The chain joins TRBV7-2 to TRBJ1-1; 9 bases fit TRBD1. Germline trimming cut 1 base from V and 11 bases from J; bases unmatched to any gene: 8. The CDR3 covers 14 residues. Germline CDR1 reads SGHTA; CDR2 reads FQGNSA. The CDR3 protein is CASSLGGQGWGAFF. The DNA of the CDR3 is TGTGCCAGCAGCTTAGGGGGACAGGGTTGGGGGGCTTTCTTT.

This sequence joins TRBV4-3 and TRBJ1-2; 7 nucleotides agree with TRBD1. Trimming took 0 bases from V and 9 from J; bases not matched to a gene: 16. Germline V gives CDR1 LGHNA, CDR2 YSLEER. There are 17 residues in the CDR3. The CDR3 DNA follows: TGCGCCAGCAGCCAAGATCACGGGGACAGAGCTCCCTACAGCTACACCTTC. Translation: CASSQDHGDRAPYSYTF.

The genes are TRBV7-9 and TRBJ2-3; 12 bases match TRBD2. V gave up 4 bases and J gave up 4 bases; unmatched junction bases: 15. Germline-derived CDR1 and CDR2 are SEHNR and FQNEAQ (reference sequence). The CDR3 loop spans 19 amino acids. Written as DNA, the CDR3 is TGTGCCAGCAGCTCCTGGGGTGGGCTAGCGGGAGGGCCCGCAGATACGCAGTATTTT. Protein product: CASSSWGGLAGGPADTQYF.

This clone has only a few counts. The V gene is TRBV19, the J gene TRBJ1-1; TRBD1 matches at 7 bases. This CDR3 is 12 amino acids long. Germline loops: CDR1 LNHDA, CDR2 SQIVND (reference sequence). V shed 8 bases, J shed 7 bases, and the junction held 7 bases outside the gene matches. The CDR3 DNA reads TGTGCCAGTTCGGGCAGGGGGTATGAAGCTTTCTTT. Its translation: CASSGRGYEAFF.

The chain has TRBV5-1 and TRBJ1-6, with 8 nucleotides matching TRBD1. After removal of 2 bases from V and 8 bases from J, the junction contained 9 bases not matched to a gene. CDR3 length equals 16 residues. Germline CDR1 is SGHRS and CDR2 is YFSETQ. The CDR3 DNA follows: TGCGCCAGCAGCTTAGCCCATGGACAGGGAGATTCACCCCTCCACTTT. It encodes CASSLAHGQGDSPLHF.

The chain is built from TRBV7-2 and TRBJ2-7; the match to TRBD1 covers 8 bases. The CDR3 covers 13 residues. V shed 5 bases and J 5 bases; nucleotides not matched to a gene: 5. Germline CDR1 SGHTA, CDR2 FQGNSA. The CDR3 bases are TGTGCCAGCAGCCCACGGACAGGGAACGAGCAGTACTTC. Its protein is CASSPRTGNEQYF.

The chain employs TRBV2 and TRBJ2-5, with a possible D match to TRBD1 (6 bases). The CDR3 has 15 amino acids. The V end was cut by 6 bases, the J end by 3 bases, with 17 bases between. Germline CDR1 and CDR2: SNHLY and FYNNEI. This CDR3 reads CASRGLQGVKETQYF. Here the CDR3 DNA reads TGTGCCAGCAGGGGGCTACAGGGAGTTAAAGAGACCCAGTACTTC.

The DNA of the CDR3 is TGTGCCAGCGATGGCAGGGGAACGATGACTGAAGCTTTCTTT. Translation: CASDGRGTMTEAFF. The rearrangement joins TRBV6-5 to TRBJ1-1, with a possible D match to TRBD1 (6 bases). The CDR3 spans 14 residues. CDR1 is MNHEY and CDR2 is SVGAGI in the germline V gene. Between the trimmed V and J ends, which lost 8 bases and 5 bases, there was a span of 18 bases.

The genes are TRBV29-1 and TRBJ1-5; D unresolved. Per germline, CDR1 SQVTM and CDR2 ANQGSEA. The V and J ends lost 4 bases and 0 bases respectively, with 10 bases between them. CDR3 size: 14 residues. CDR3 region: CSVAGGDSNQPQHF. The CDR3 bases are TGCAGCGTTGCCGGCGGTGATAGCAATCAGCCCCAGCATTTT.

This clone was counted between two and nine times. This chain joins TRBV6-1 and TRBJ1-3; no reliable D call. Looked up from germline, CDR1 is MNHNS and CDR2 is SASEGT. Trimming left V 1 base short and J 4 bases short, with 8 bases between. There are 14 residues in the CDR3. As DNA, the CDR3 is TGTGCCAGCAGTGAAGTGGGCCGAGGAAACACCATATATTTT. This codes for CASSEVGRGNTIYF.

This clone was observed once. This rearrangement joins TRBV4-1 to TRBJ1-4, with 12 bases that match TRBD1. V was pared by 3 bases and J by 8 bases, with 7 bases of the junction left unmatched. Per germline, CDR1 MGHRA and CDR2 YSYEKL. The CDR3 runs 16 residues. This chain's CDR3 is CASSQSGTGGVEKLFF. CDR3 nucleotides: TGCGCCAGCAGCCAGTCCGGGACAGGGGGCGTAGAAAAACTGTTTTTT.

V is TRBV18 and J is TRBJ1-1; D unclear. V was clipped by 0 bases and J by 4 bases, with 12 bases between them. Per the germline V gene, CDR1 is KGHSH and CDR2 is LQKENI. The CDR3 has 15 amino acids. DNA for the CDR3: TGTGCCAGCTCACCACCCCCGGGTGGGAGCACTGAAGCTTTCTTT. This codes for CASSPPPGGSTEAFF.

The V call is TRBV6-6, the J call TRBJ1-5; a possible D gene is TRBD1 (5 bases). CDR1 MNHNY and CDR2 SVGAGI come from the germline V gene (reference sequence). The ends were cut back, 6 bases at V and 0 bases at J, with 12 bases in the middle. This CDR3 is 15 amino acids long. This CDR3 is CASRPGQNSNQPQHF. The CDR3, as DNA: TGTGCCAGCAGGCCAGGGCAGAATAGCAATCAGCCCCAGCATTTT.

This chain links TRBV7-2 with TRBJ2-2; D is possibly TRBD1 (6 bases). V was pared by 0 bases and J by 8 bases, with 16 bases between. The length of the CDR3 is 16 residues. Germline-derived CDR1 and CDR2 are SGHTA and FQGNSA. For the CDR3, the DNA is TGTGCCAGCAGCTTAGCGCTTGTTATTAGGGGGGGGGAGCTGTTTTTT. It is translated as CASSLALVIRGGELFF. Drawing the rest from reference TRBV7-2 and TRBJ2-2, the complete variable domain is GAGVSQSPSNKVTEKGKDVELRCDPISGHTALYWYRQSLGQGLEFLIYFQGNSAPDKSGLPSDRFSAERTGGSVSTLTIQRTQQEDSAVYLCASSLALVIRGGELFFGEGSRLTVL.

A few counts support this clone. The chain combines TRBV7-2 with TRBJ2-2; D possibly corresponds to TRBD2 (5 bases). The CDR3 runs to 15 residues. Germline-derived CDR1 and CDR2 are SGHTA and FQGNSA. V lost 1 base and J 3 bases, leaving 9 bases between the germline ends. The CDR3, as DNA: TGTGCCAGCAGCTTAGTCGGGGTCTACACCGGGGAGCTGTTTTTT. Translated, it gives CASSLVGVYTGELFF.

The CDR3 DNA sequence: TGTGCCAGCAGCTTGGGTCAGGATAGAAACACCATATATTTT. Amino acid sequence: CASSLGQDRNTIYF. V gene TRBV5-5 combines with J gene TRBJ1-3; D not resolved. The germline V gene encodes CDR1 SGHKS and CDR2 YYEKEE (reference sequence). There are 14 residues in the CDR3. V was trimmed by 0 bases and J by 5 bases, leaving 9 bases between them.

The chain recombines TRBV9 with TRBJ2-2; possibly TRBD1 for D (5 bases). The CDR3 totals 15 residues. V lost 0 bases to trimming and J lost 4 bases, with 10 bases between them. The germline gives CDR1 SGDLS, CDR2 YYNGEE. The CDR3 is CASSVAGPRTGELFF. CDR3 in DNA: TGTGCCAGCAGCGTAGCAGGGCCCCGCACCGGGGAGCTGTTTTTT.

The chain uses TRBV30 and TRBJ2-7; 8 bases are a match to TRBD1. Germline V gene data show CDR1 as GTSNPN and CDR2 as SVGIG (reference sequence). After removal of 5 bases from V and 3 bases from J, the junction contained 6 bases not matched to a gene. The CDR3 loop spans 13 amino acids. CDR3 amino acids: CAWGPGQGYEQYF. The CDR3 DNA is TGTGCCTGGGGGCCCGGACAGGGCTACGAGCAGTACTTC.

This rearrangement joins TRBV28 to TRBJ1-5; D remains unclear. The germline CDR1 and CDR2 sequences are MDHEN and SYDVKM. V lost 10 bases, J lost 0 bases, and 13 bases lay in between. The CDR3 extends over 14 amino acids. The CDR3 spells CATVLRNSNQPQHF. CDR3 DNA sequence: TGTGCCACCGTCTTGAGGAATAGCAATCAGCCCCAGCATTTT. Full variable domain (rest looked up from reference TRBV28 and TRBJ1-5): DVKVTQSSRYLVKRTGEKVFLECVQDMDHENMFWYRQDPGLGLRLIYFSYDVKMKEKGDIPEGYSVSREKKERFSLILESASTNQTSMYLCATVLRNSNQPQHFGDGTRLSIL.

The J gene is TRBJ1-2, the V gene TRBV2, with TRBD1 matching 8 bases. The J segment lost 7 bases and the V segment lost 3 bases, leaving 7 bases of the junction unmatched. The CDR3 extends over 14 amino acids. The germline V gene encodes CDR1 SNHLY and CDR2 FYNNEI. Written as DNA, the CDR3 is TGTGCCAGCAGTGAGAAGCAGGGGGCGGCTGGCTACACCTTC. Translated, it gives CASSEKQGAAGYTF.

This clone was detected once. This chain joins TRBV7-2 and TRBJ2-7; 12 bases are a match to TRBD1. This CDR3 comprises 18 residues. Losses at the gene ends were 5 bases for V and 0 bases for J; bases not matched to a gene: 11. In germline, CDR1 is SGHTA, CDR2 FQGNSA. The chain's CDR3 is CASSRSAGTGGVSYEQYF. The CDR3 region has the DNA TGTGCCAGCAGCCGTTCTGCCGGGACAGGGGGCGTCTCCTACGAGCAGTACTTC.

The chain recombines TRBV7-2 with TRBJ2-1, with a tentative D call TRBD2 (7 bases). Trimming removed 0 bases at V and 4 bases at J, with 13 bases between. Germline V lookup: CDR1 SGHTA, CDR2 FQGNSA. CDR3 length equals 16 residues. Written as DNA, the CDR3 is TGTGCCAGCAGCTTAGCAGCGGGGACATGGTACAATGAGCAGTTCTTC. This translates into CASSLAAGTWYNEQFF.

V usage is TRBV7-9 and J usage is TRBJ2-3; possibly TRBD2 for D (6 bases). Germline CDR1 and CDR2: SEHNR and FQNEAQ (reference sequence). V gave up 5 bases and J gave up 6 bases, with 12 bases separating them. The CDR3 sequence is 13 residues long. This CDR3 reads CASSPGGRDTQYF. CDR3 coding DNA: TGTGCCAGCAGCCCCGGGGGAAGGGATACGCAGTATTTT.

This chain joins TRBV7-6 and TRBJ1-1; the D is unclear. Germline V gene data show CDR1 as SGHVS and CDR2 as FNYEAQ. V shed 5 bases and J shed 4 bases, with 11 bases lying between them. The CDR3 runs to 13 residues. The CDR3 bases are TGTGCCAGCAGCCCGCGGTTAGGCACTGAAGCTTTCTTT. This sequence encodes CASSPRLGTEAFF.

The V and J genes are TRBV11-2 and TRBJ1-3, with D maybe TRBD1 (6 bases). V lost 4 bases to trimming and J lost 0 bases, with 7 bases between them. The length of the CDR3 is 14 residues. Germline CDR1 SGHAT, CDR2 FQNNGV. CDR3 sequence (DNA): TGTGCCAGCAGCTCACAGGGCTCTGGAAACACCATATATTTT. Its translation is CASSSQGSGNTIYF.

The DNA of the CDR3 is TGTGCCAGCAGCCCTCGACAGGGACAAGAGACCCAGTACTTC. Its protein is CASSPRQGQETQYF. The rearrangement links TRBV7-9 to TRBJ2-5; 7 nucleotides align to TRBD1. The CDR3 runs to 14 residues. The ends lost 5 bases at V and 2 bases at J; junction bases unmatched: 5. The germline V gene has CDR1 SEHNR and CDR2 FQNEAQ (reference sequence).

V gene TRBV19 combines with J gene TRBJ1-4, with a weak D call TRBD1 (6 bases). CDR1 is LNHDA and CDR2 is SQIVND in the germline V gene (reference sequence). This CDR3 contains 14 residues. Deletions cut 4 bases from V and 8 bases from J, with 14 bases between. This chain's CDR3 is CASSSGGLVEKLFF. DNA for the CDR3: TGTGCCAGTAGTAGCGGGGGGCTGGTAGAAAAACTGTTTTTT.

The V and J genes are TRBV5-6 and TRBJ1-4; TRBD1 aligns across 10 bases. The CDR3 is made up of 15 amino acids. Germline-derived CDR1 and CDR2 are SGHDT and YYEEEE. Germline trimming cut 4 bases from V and 6 bases from J; bases unmatched to any gene: 6. This CDR3 is CASSLRTGGYEKLFF. The CDR3 nucleotides read TGTGCCAGCAGCCTGCGGACAGGGGGTTATGAAAAACTGTTTTTT.

The chain carries TRBV2 and TRBJ2-7; 9 bases fit TRBD2. After removal of 6 bases from V and 4 bases from J, the junction contained 13 bases not matched to a gene. The CDR3 consists of 16 residues. The V gene's germline CDR1 is SNHLY and CDR2 FYNNEI. This chain's CDR3 is CASSRRDPLAGYEQYF. The CDR3 coding sequence is TGTGCCAGCAGCCGCCGAGACCCCCTAGCGGGGTACGAGCAGTACTTC.

The chain carries TRBV5-1 and TRBJ1-4; 7 bases are shared with TRBD1. CDR3 size: 16 residues. Trimming took 0 bases from V and 7 from J; bases not matched to a gene: 9. Germline V gene lookup returns CDR1 SGHRS and CDR2 YFSETQ. For the CDR3, the DNA is TGCGCCAGCAGCTTGGCCGTCAGGGGGACTCGTGAAAAACTGTTTTTT. Translated, it gives CASSLAVRGTREKLFF. Full variable domain (missing parts from reference TRBV5-1 and TRBJ1-4): KAGVTQTPRYLIKTRGQQVTLSCSPISGHRSVSWYQQTPGQGLQFLFEYFSETQRNKGNFPGRFSGRQFSNSRSEMNVSTLELGDSALYLCASSLAVRGTREKLFFGSGTQLSVL.